The clone carrying this T cell receptor (beta chain) was seen at least ten times. Its antigen is unidentified. CDR3 length: 13 residues. The V gene's germline CDR1 is MNHEY and CDR2 SVGAGI. The V and J ends lost 0 bases and 4 bases respectively, with 5 bases between them. The data were obtained in a study of CD8 T cells in ankylosing spondylitis. TCRdb called the 5' RACE reads again in MiXCR, with one record for every CDR3 protein. In the table there are about 240,000 distinct CDR3 sequences, 8.6% of which are singletons. Overall study findings and caveats: Earlier reports found some motif variants in synovial fluid and blood in reactive arthritis. Clones linked to the disease showed a CD8+ phenotype. They occurred at relatively low frequencies in peripheral blood.

V and J are TRBV6-5 and TRBJ2-3, with D unclear. The sample comprised blood, either unsorted or a sorted T cell fraction (not recorded which). The sequence was obtained from a male donor with ankylosing spondylitis or in good health (not recorded which). The CDR3 nucleotides are TGTGCCAGCAGTTACTCTAGCCCAGATACGCAGTATTTT. It encodes CASSYSSPDTQYF.